The T cell receptor beta chain under discussion was sequenced for a study of T-cell reconstitution after alpha-beta-depleted transplantation in children. During its preparation, the TCRbeta library received unique molecular identifiers. In TCRdb, the PCR reads were re-called with MiXCR into one record per CDR3 protein. This table holds approximately 1,000,000 distinct CDR3 sequences, less than 30% found once. This TCR came from a boy under three years old who had a stem cell transplant for SCID, so the T cells may come from the graft donor. This specimen consisted of PBMCs, mostly from graft donor cells, obtained 360 days after TCRalphabeta/CD19-depleted stem cell transplant.

The CDR3 DNA reads as TGTGCCAGCAGCCAAGATGCCCCGGGGGGACCCTACAATGAGCAGTTCTTC. Protein product: CASSQDAPGGPYNEQFF. The chain links TRBV4-2 to TRBJ2-1; TRBD2 agrees at 7 bases. CDR3 length equals 17 residues. V lost 0 bases, J lost 2 bases, and 7 bases stayed unmatched. The germline CDR1 and CDR2 sequences are LGHNA and YNFKEQ.